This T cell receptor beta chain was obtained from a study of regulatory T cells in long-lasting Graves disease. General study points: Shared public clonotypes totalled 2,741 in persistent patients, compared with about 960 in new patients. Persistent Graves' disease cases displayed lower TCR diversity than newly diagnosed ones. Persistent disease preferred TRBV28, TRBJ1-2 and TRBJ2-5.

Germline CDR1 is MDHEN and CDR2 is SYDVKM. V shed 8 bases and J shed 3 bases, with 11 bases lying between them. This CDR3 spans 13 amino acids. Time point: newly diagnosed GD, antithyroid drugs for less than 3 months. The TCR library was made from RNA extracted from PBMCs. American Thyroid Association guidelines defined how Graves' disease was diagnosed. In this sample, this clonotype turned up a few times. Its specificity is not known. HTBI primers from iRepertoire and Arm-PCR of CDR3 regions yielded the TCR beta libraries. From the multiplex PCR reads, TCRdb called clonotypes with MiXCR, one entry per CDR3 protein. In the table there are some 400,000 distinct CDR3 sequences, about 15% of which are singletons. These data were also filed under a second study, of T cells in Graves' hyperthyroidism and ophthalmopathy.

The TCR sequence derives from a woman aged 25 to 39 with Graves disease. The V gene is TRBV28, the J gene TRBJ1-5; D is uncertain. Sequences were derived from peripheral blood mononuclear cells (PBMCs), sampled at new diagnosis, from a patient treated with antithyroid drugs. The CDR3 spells CASLDGNNQPQHF. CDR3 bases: TGTGCCAGCTTGGACGGAAACAATCAGCCCCAGCATTTT.